The TCR beta chain under discussion was sequenced for a study of blood T cell repertoires in COVID-19. Germline V gene sequence: CDR1 SQVTM, CDR2 ANQGSEA. J gave up 7 bases and V 2 bases, and 10 bases lay outside the gene matches. This CDR3 is built from 15 residues. Authors' analysis steps: Counts of nucleated cells, estimated from reference gene primer amplification, were obtained. The assay was immunoSEQ multiplex PCR, and TCRdb's table has in-frame clones only and misses some. From that table come the V and J calls and clone size; the DNA was used to work out D and trimming. The sample has under 300,000 clones; 86% are singletons.

Sequenced input: peripheral blood. The gene calls are TRBV29-1 and TRBJ2-1, with 8 bases matching TRBD2. The TCR comes from an elderly man with acute or convalescent COVID-19. CDR3 protein: CSVERWSGGGNEQFF. The CDR3 region has the DNA TGCAGCGTTGAAAGGTGGTCGGGAGGGGGGAATGAGCAGTTCTTC.